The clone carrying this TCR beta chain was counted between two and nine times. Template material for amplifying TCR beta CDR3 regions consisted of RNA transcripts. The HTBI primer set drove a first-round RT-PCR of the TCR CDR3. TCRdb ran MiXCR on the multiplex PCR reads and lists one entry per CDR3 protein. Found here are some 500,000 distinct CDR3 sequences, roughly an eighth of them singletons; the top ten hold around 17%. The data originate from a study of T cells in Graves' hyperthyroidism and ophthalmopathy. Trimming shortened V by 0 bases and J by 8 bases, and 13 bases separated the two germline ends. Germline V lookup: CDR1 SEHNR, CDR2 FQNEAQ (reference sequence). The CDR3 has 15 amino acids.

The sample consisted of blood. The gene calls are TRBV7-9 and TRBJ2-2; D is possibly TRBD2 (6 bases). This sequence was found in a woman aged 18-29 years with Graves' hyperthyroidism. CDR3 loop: CASSLAGGHQGELFF. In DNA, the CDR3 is TGTGCCAGCAGCTTAGCGGGAGGACATCAAGGGGAGCTGTTTTTT. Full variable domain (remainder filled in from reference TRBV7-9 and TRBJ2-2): DTGVSQNPRHKITKRGQNVTFRCDPISEHNRLYWYRQTLGQGPEFLTYFQNEAQLEKSRLLSDRFSAERPKGSFSTLEIQRTEQGDSAMYLCASSLAGGHQGELFFGEGSRLTVL.